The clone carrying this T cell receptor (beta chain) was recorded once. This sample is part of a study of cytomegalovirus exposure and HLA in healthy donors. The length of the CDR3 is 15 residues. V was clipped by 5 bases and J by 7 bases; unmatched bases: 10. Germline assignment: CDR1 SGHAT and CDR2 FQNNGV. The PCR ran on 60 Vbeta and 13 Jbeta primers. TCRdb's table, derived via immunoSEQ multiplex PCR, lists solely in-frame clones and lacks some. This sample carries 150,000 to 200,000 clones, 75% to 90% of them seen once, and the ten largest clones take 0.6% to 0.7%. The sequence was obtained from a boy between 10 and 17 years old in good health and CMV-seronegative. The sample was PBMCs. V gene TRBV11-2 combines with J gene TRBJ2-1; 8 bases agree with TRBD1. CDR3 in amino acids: CASSANPGQVNEQFF. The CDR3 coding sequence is TGTGCCAGCAGCGCCAACCCGGGACAGGTTAATGAGCAGTTCTTC.